This TCR beta chain was captured by sequencing in a study of T cells after yellow fever vaccination. Whole-study results and caveats: FACS-sorted repertoires could harbor abundant contaminating bulk-population clonotypes. Some clonotypes were seen in both the CD4 and the CD8 compartments. These made up a small share and likely arose from convergent recombination.

One entry per CDR3 protein, called by TCRdb with MiXCR from the 5' RACE reads. This sample has roughly 56,000 distinct CDR3 sequences; around 6.1% occur once, and the top ten carry 25% to 40%. CDR1 is SGHAT and CDR2 is FQNNGV in the germline V gene. The V segment lost 1 base and the J segment 1 base; nucleotides outside the gene matches: 7. The length of the CDR3 is 17 residues. This clonotype was observed a handful of times. The rearrangement joins TRBV11-2 to TRBJ2-5; 9 bases map to TRBD2. The source is a young man who received the YFV17D yellow fever vaccine. The sample was PBMCs, either bulk or a sorted T-cell subset (CD4+, CD8+, memory, or dextramer-sorted; not recorded which), taken on the day of the yellow fever booster vaccination. CDR3 bases: TGTGCCAGCAGCTTAGGTAGTAGCGGGGGTGCCCAAGAGACCCAGTACTTC. Translated, it gives CASSLGSSGGAQETQYF.